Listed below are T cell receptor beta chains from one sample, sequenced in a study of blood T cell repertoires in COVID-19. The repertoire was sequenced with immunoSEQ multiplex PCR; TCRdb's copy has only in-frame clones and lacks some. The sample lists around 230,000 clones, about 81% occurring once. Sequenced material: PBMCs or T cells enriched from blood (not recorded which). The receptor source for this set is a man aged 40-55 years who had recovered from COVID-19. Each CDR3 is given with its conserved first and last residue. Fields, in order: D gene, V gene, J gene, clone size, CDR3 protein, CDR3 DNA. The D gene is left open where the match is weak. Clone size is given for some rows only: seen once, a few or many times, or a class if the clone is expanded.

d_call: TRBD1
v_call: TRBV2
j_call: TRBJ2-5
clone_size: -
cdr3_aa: CASRGTGRGETQYF
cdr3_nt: TGTGCCAGCAGGGGGACAGGGCGGGGAGAGACCCAGTACTTC

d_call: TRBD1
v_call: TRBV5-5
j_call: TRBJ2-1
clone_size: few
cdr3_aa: CASSTGTGDSGWNEQFF
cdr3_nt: TGTGCCAGCAGCACAGGGACAGGGGACTCCGGTTGGAATGAGCAGTTCTTC

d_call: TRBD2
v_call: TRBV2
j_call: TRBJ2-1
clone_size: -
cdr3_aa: CASSAAGGPDEQFF
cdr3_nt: TGTGCCAGCAGTGCGGCGGGAGGGCCCGATGAGCAGTTCTTC

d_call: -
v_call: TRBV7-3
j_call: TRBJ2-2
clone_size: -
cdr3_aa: CASSLRGGGGELFF
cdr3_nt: TGTGCCAGCAGCTTACGAGGTGGTGGCGGGGAGCTGTTTTTT

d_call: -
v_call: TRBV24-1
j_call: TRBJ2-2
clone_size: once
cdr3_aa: CATSPNTGELFF
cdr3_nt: TGTGCCACCAGTCCAAACACCGGGGAGCTGTTTTTT

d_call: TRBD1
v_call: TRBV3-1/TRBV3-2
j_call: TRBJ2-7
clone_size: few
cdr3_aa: CASSLGTGGYEQYF
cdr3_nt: TGTGCCAGCAGCCTCGGGACAGGGGGATACGAGCAGTACTTC

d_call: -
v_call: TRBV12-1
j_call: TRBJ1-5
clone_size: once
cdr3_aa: CASSFATGQPQHF
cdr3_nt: TGTGCCAGCAGCTTTGCAACAGGCCAGCCCCAGCATTTT

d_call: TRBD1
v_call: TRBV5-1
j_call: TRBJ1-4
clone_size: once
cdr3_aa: CASSLGPIGTGVEKLFF
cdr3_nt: TGCGCCAGCAGCTTGGGCCCGATAGGGACAGGGGTAGAAAAACTGTTTTTT

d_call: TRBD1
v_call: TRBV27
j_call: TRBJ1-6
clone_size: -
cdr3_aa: CASSSRGTGNNSPLHF
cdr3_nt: TGTGCCAGCAGTTCACGAGGGACAGGGAACAATTCACCCCTCCACTTT

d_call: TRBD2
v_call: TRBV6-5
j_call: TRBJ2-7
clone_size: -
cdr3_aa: CASSPYSGGAYEQYF
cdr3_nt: TGTGCCAGCAGTCCCTATAGCGGGGGGGCCTACGAGCAGTACTTC

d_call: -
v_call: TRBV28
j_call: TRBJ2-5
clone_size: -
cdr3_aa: CASSLQETQYF
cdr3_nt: TGTGCCAGCAGTTTACAGGAGACCCAGTACTTC

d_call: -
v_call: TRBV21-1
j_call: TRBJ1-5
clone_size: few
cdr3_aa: CASSRSGQGAYKPQHF
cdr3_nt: TGTGCCAGCAGCCGGTCGGGACAGGGGGCTTATAAGCCCCAGCATTTT

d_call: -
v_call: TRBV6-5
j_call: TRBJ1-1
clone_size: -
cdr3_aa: CASRSQATGTEAFF
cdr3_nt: TGTGCCAGCAGGAGTCAGGCCACGGGAACTGAAGCTTTCTTT

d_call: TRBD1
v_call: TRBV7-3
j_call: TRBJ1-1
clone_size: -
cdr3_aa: CASSLTPGQGRGAEAFF
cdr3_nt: TGTGCCAGCAGCTTAACCCCGGGACAGGGAAGGGGCGCTGAAGCTTTCTTT

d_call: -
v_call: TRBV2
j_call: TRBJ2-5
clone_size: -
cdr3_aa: CASSGGPRETQYF
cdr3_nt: TGTGCCAGCTCCGGAGGGCCGAGGGAGACCCAGTACTTC

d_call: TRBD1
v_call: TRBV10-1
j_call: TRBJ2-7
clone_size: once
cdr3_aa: CASSPRRTGVNEQYF
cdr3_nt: TGCGCCAGCAGCCCGAGAAGGACAGGGGTCAACGAGCAGTACTTC

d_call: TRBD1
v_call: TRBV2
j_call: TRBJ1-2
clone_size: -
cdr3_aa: CASRGDRGDGYTF
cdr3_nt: TGTGCCAGCAGGGGGGACAGGGGCGATGGCTACACCTTC

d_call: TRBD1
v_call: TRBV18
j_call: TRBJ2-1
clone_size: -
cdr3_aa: CASSPPGQGTNNEQFF
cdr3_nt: TGTGCCAGCTCACCTCCGGGACAGGGCACCAACAATGAGCAGTTCTTC

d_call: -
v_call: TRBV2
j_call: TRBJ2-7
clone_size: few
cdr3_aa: CASSPTVNEQYF
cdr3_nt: TGTGCCAGCAGCCCGACAGTAAACGAGCAGTACTTC

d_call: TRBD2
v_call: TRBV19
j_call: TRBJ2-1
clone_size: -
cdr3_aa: CASSRGIGGSYNEQFF
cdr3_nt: TGTGCCAGTAGTAGGGGTATCGGGGGGTCGTACAATGAGCAGTTCTTC

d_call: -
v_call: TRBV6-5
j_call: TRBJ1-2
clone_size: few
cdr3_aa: CASSSTGSRYTF
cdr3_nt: TGTGCCAGCAGTTCAACAGGCTCGCGCTACACCTTC

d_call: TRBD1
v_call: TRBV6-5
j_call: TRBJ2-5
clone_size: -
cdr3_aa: CASSPGQGPWETQYF
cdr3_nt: TGTGCCAGCAGCCCGGGACAGGGGCCATGGGAGACCCAGTACTTC

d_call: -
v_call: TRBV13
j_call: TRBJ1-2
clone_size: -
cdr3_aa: CASSLSPGSTKGGYTF
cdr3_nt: TGTGCCAGCAGCTTATCACCGGGGTCCACGAAGGGTGGCTACACCTTC

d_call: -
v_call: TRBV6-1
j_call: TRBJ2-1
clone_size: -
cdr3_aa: CASSEQFRGNEQFF
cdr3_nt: TGTGCCAGCAGTGAGCAGTTTCGGGGGAATGAGCAGTTCTTC

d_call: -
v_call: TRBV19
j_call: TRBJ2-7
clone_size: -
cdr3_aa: CASSTGSRPPYEQYF
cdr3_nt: TGTGCCAGTAGTACCGGTAGCCGACCTCCGTACGAGCAGTACTTC

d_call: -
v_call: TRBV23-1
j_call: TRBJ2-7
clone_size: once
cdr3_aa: CASSRGTAYEQYF
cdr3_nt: TGCGCCAGCTCGAGGGGGACCGCCTACGAGCAGTACTTC

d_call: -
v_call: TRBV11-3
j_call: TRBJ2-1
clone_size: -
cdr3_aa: CASSKRSSYNEQFF
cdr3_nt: TGTGCCAGCAGCAAACGCAGCTCCTACAATGAGCAGTTCTTC

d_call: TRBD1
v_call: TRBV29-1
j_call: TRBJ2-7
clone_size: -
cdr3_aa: CSVRTGASYEQYF
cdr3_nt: TGCAGCGTTCGGACAGGGGCGTCCTACGAGCAGTACTTC

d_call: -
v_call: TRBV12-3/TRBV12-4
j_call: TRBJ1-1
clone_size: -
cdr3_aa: CASSLRGEAFF
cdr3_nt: TGTGCCAGCAGTTTAAGGGGTGAAGCTTTCTTT

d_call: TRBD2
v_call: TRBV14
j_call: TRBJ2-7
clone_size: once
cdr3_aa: CASSPRLASEQYF
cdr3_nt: TGTGCCAGCAGCCCCCGACTAGCTTCCGAGCAGTACTTC

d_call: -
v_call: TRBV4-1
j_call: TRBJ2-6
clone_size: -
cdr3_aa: CASSQESGAVSGANVLTF
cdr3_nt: TGCGCCAGCAGCCAAGAGAGCGGTGCAGTCTCTGGGGCCAACGTCCTGACTTTC

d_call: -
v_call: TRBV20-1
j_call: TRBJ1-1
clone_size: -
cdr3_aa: CSARAWTEAFF
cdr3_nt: TGCAGTGCTAGGGCCTGGACTGAAGCTTTCTTT

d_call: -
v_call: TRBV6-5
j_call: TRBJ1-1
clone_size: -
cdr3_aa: CASSYSAGMNTEAFF
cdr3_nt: TGTGCCAGCAGTTATTCGGCAGGTATGAACACTGAAGCTTTCTTT